The source of this T cell receptor (beta chain) is a study of OX40 agonist ivuxolimab in advanced cancers. Study outcomes and limitations: Some of the nonresponding patients also showed low levels of normalized T-cell clonal expansion. The average count of expanded clones was higher among CD8+ T cells than among CD4+.

After removal of 3 bases from V and 3 bases from J, the junction contained 7 bases not matched to a gene. Germline loops: CDR1 MDHEN, CDR2 SYDVKM. The length of the CDR3 is 15 residues. Note on this clone: Its antigen is not known.

The assay was immunoSEQ multiplex PCR, and TCRdb's table has in-frame clones only and misses some. Of about 13,000 clones listed, roughly four fifths are singletons. This TCR derives from an adult with an advanced solid tumor such as melanoma, head and neck, liver or kidney cancer. J is TRBJ2-7 and V is TRBV28; 8 positions agree with TRBD2. The source was CD4+ or CD8+ T cells sorted from blood, collected in a trial of the OX40 agonist ivuxolimab. CDR3 in DNA: TGTGCCAGCAGTTTGAGCGGGAGCCCCTACTACGAGCAGTACTTC. It yields the protein CASSLSGSPYYEQYF. The complete variable domain, with remaining parts taken from reference TRBV28 and TRBJ2-7, reads DVKVTQSSRYLVKRTGEKVFLECVQDMDHENMFWYRQDPGLGLRLIYFSYDVKMKEKGDIPEGYSVSREKKERFSLILESASTNQTSMYLCASSLSGSPYYEQYFGPGTRLTVT.